This T cell receptor (beta chain) comes out of a study of tissue T cells after allogeneic stem cell transplantation. Noted time point: mouse harvest day 14 after allogeneic transplant. The graft held 10^6 splenic CD5+ T cells and 10^7 T-cell-depleted bone marrow cells. Tissues came from B6→BALB/c major-mismatch GVHD mice at day 7 or 14. Study-wide points: Some tissue clones might be persisting host cells; their alloreactivity or antigen specificity was not determined. Limitations included a small, clinically heterogeneous cohort and limited sampling depth.

The repertoire was sequenced with immunoSEQ multiplex PCR; TCRdb's copy has only in-frame clones and lacks some. The profile shows thousands of clones, roughly 49% of them singletons. This clone is hyperexpanded (1% or more). Its target is unknown. Mouse gene names and germline throughout. The CDR3 extends 1 residue past the end of the read, so its final part is completed from the germline J gene. The V segment lost 4 bases and the J segment 3 bases; nucleotides outside the gene matches: 0. There are 13 residues in the CDR3. In germline, CDR1 is SGHDT, CDR2 FRDEAV. This clonotype was sampled from a female BALB/c mouse given C57BL/6 T cells with graft-versus-host disease after an allogeneic hematopoietic cell transplant. This chain uses TRBV14 with TRBJ2-7, with 11 bases lining up with TRBD2. Sequenced material: gut tissue. The CDR3 bases that were read are TGTGCCAGCAGTGGACTGGGGGGCTATGAACAGTAC. It is translated as CASSGLGGYEQY. The full CDR3 sequence reads CASSGLGGYEQYF.